This T cell receptor beta chain was captured by sequencing in a study of T cell repertoires in cytomegalovirus infection. For the study at large: Indications of both CMV infection and matching HLA type were provided by public TCR beta signatures. Overall study results and limits: Carriage of CMV together with the relevant HLA was identifiable through cumulative public TCR beta family frequency. HLA-C-restricted CMV clonotypes gave the most frequent clonotype in two of eight donors.

In TCRdb, the reads were re-called with MiXCR into one record per CDR3 protein. Of almost 550,000 distinct CDR3 sequences detected, approximately 16% appear once; the ten largest clones hold 24%. A word on this clonotype: Its target is not known. At one of its ends the junction is not consistent with the germline gene, which may arise from a read error.

From germline, CDR1 is MGHDK and CDR2 SYGVNS. The CDR3 has 16 amino acids. This chain joins TRBV25-1 and TRBJ2-1; D gene unclear. The sequenced material came from CD8+ T cells from PBMCs. This TCR was sampled from a human donor in good health (CMV status not recorded). Some clones in this sample may be carry-over from other donors' samples. The CDR3 sequence: CASSVRTASSYNERFF. CDR3 sequence (DNA): TGTGCCAGCAGTGTTAGAACTGCGAGCTCCTACAATGAGCGGTTCTTC. Supplemented by reference TRBV25-1 and TRBJ2-1, the full variable domain reads EADIYQTPRYLVIGTGKKITLECSQTMGHDKMYWYQQDPGMELHLIHYSYGVNSTEKGDLSSESTVSRIRTEHFPLTLESARPSHTSQYLCASSVRTASSYNERFFGPGTRLTVL.